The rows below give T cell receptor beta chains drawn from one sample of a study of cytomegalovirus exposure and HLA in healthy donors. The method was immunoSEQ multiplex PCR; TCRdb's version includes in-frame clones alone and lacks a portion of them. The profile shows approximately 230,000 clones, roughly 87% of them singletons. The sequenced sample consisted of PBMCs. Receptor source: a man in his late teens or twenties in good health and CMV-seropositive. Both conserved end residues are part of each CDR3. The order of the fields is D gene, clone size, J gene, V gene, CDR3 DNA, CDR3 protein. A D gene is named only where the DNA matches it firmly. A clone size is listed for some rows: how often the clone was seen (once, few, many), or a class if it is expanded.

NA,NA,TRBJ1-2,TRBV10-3,TGTGCCATCAGTGAGTCCCCGCCAGGGGCAAATCCCAACACCTTC,CAISESPPGANPNTF
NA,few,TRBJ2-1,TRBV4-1,TGCGCCAGCAGCGTAGCGTGGGGAGAGCAGTTCTTC,CASSVAWGEQFF
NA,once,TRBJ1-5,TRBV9,TGTGCCAGCAGCGTAGATTCAAAGAATCAGCCCCAGCATTTT,CASSVDSKNQPQHF
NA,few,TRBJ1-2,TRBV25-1,TGTGCCAGCAGTGCCCCCGGTTTTCCTGGCTACACCTTC,CASSAPGFPGYTF
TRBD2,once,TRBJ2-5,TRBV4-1,TGCGCCAGCAGCCCGCTAGCGGGAGGCCGCTTATGGGCCCAGTACTTC,CASSPLAGGRLWAQYF
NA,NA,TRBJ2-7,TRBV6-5,TGTGCCAGCAGTTCTCCAGGGCTAACCTACGAGCAGTACTTC,CASSSPGLTYEQYF
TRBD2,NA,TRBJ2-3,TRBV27,TGTGCCAGCAGTTCCCGACTAGCGGGAGCAGATACGCAGTATTTT,CASSSRLAGADTQYF
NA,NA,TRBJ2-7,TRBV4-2,TGTGCCAGCAGCCAGGGGAGCTACGAGCAGTACTTC,CASSQGSYEQYF
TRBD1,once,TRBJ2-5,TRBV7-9,TGTGCCAGCAGCGCACGGACAGGGGGTGGGGAGACCCAGTACTTC,CASSARTGGGETQYF
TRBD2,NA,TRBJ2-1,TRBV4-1,TGCGCCAGCAGCCAAGAACCGATGAGCGGGAGCCGGGATGAGCAGTTCTTC,CASSQEPMSGSRDEQFF
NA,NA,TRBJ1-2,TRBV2,TGTGCCAGCAGGTTGGGCCCCTATGGCTACACCTTC,CASRLGPYGYTF
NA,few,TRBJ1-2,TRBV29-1,TGCAGCGTTGAAGGTGCAAGCTATGGCTACACCTTC,CSVEGASYGYTF
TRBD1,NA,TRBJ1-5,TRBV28,TGTGCCAGCAGTTTATTGGGACAGGGTGCCTATAGCAATCAGCCCCAGCATTTT,CASSLLGQGAYSNQPQHF
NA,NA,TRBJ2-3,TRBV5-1,TGCGCCAGCTCCTTTATCTCAGAGGAGGATACGCAGTATTTT,CASSFISEEDTQYF
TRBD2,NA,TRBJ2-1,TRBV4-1,TGCGCCAGCAGCCATACTAGCGATGAGCAGTTCTTC,CASSHTSDEQFF
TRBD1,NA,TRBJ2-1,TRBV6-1,TGTGCCAGCAGTCGGACAGGGGACGAGCAGTTCTTC,CASSRTGDEQFF
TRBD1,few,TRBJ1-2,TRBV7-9,TGTGCCAGCAGCTCCGGGACAGCCCTAGGCTACACCTTC,CASSSGTALGYTF
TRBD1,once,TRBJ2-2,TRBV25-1,TGTGCCAGCAGGACCCCCGGGACAGGGGGCGTCGGGGAGCTGTTTTTT,CASRTPGTGGVGELFF
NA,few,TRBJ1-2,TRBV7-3,TGTGCCAGCAGCCCCGAACCGGCATCCCTGGGCTACACCTTC,CASSPEPASLGYTF
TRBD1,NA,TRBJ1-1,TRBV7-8,TGTGCCAGCAGCCCCCGACAGGGTATACGTGTGGGGAACACTGAAGCTTTCTTT,CASSPRQGIRVGNTEAFF
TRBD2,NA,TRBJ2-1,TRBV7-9,TGTGCCAGCAGCTCCTCTAGCGGGAGGGTGTACAATGAGCAGTTCTTC,CASSSSSGRVYNEQFF
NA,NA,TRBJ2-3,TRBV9,TGTGCCAGCAGCGCCCATACCCAAGATACGCAGTATTTT,CASSAHTQDTQYF
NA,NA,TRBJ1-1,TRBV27,TGTGCCAGCAGTTTTGGAGGGCTGGGCACTGAAGCTTTCTTT,CASSFGGLGTEAFF
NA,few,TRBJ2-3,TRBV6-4,TGTGCCAGCAGTGCCGGAGGAGGCACAGATACGCAGTATTTT,CASSAGGGTDTQYF
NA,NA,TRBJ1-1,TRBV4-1,TGCGCCAGCAGGAGGACGGGCAACACTGAAGCTTTCTTT,CASRRTGNTEAFF
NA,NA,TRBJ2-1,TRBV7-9,TGTGCCAGCAGAGAGAACAATGAGCAGTTCTTC,CASRENNEQFF
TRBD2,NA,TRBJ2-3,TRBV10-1,TGCGCCAGCAGTAAACTAGCGGGAGCTGGCACAGATACGCAGTATTTT,CASSKLAGAGTDTQYF
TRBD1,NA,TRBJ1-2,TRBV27,TGTGCCAGCAGTCCCAACAGGGGAGGCTATGGCTACACCTTC,CASSPNRGGYGYTF
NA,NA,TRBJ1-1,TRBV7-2,TGTGCCAGCAGCTTAGGTTACACACAGAATGAAGCTTTCTTT,CASSLGYTQNEAFF
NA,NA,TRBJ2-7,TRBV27,TGTGCCAGCAGTTTTTCTCATTCCTACGAGCAGTACTTC,CASSFSHSYEQYF
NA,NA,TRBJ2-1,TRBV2,TGTGCCAGCAGTGAATATGGCGGGATCTCCTACAATGAGCAGTTCTTC,CASSEYGGISYNEQFF
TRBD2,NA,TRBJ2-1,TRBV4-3,TGCGCCAGCAGCCCTAGGGCGGCTAGCGGGAGTCCCTACAATGAGCAGTTCTTC,CASSPRAASGSPYNEQFF
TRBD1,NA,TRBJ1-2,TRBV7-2,TGTGCCAGCAGCCTACTCGTAGGGGGCAACTATGGCTACACCTTC,CASSLLVGGNYGYTF
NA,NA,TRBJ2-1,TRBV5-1,TGCGCCAGCAGCCAAAATAGGGGCAGTGATGAGCAGTTCTTC,CASSQNRGSDEQFF
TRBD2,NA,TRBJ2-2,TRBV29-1,TGCAGCGGGGGACTAGCGGGTGTCACCGGGGAGCTGTTTTTT,CSGGLAGVTGELFF
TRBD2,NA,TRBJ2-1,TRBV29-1,TGCAGCGTCCCCACTAGCGGGAGTAGCAATGAGCAGTTCTTC,CSVPTSGSSNEQFF
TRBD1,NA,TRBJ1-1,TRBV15,TGTGCCACCAGAAGGGACAGGGGGCGCGAAACTGAAGCTTTCTTT,CATRRDRGRETEAFF
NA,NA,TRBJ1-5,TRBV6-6,TGTGCCCACGGGGCCGGCAATCAGCCCCAGCATTTT,CAHGAGNQPQHF
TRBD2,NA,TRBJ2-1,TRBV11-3,TGTGCCAGCAGCTTATTTGCGGGAGGAGCCAATGAGCAGTTCTTC,CASSLFAGGANEQFF
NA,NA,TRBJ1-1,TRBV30,TGTGCCTGGAGGAGGGGTACTGAAGCTTTCTTT,CAWRRGTEAFF
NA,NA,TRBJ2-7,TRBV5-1,TGCGCCAGCAGCTTGCGCCCCGGGGGCTCCTACGAGCAGTACTTC,CASSLRPGGSYEQYF
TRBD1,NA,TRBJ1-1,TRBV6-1,TGTGCCAGCAGTCCCGGGACAGCTATGAACACTGAAGCTTTCTTT,CASSPGTAMNTEAFF
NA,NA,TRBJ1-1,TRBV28,TGTGCCAGCAGCCGCCTCAACACTGAAGCTTTCTTT,CASSRLNTEAFF
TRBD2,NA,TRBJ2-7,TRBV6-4,TGTGCCAGCGATGAGTCGGCGGGAGGGCCGTACGAGCAGTACTTC,CASDESAGGPYEQYF
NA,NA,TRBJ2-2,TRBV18,TGTGCCAGCTCACCACCCATGGCCGGGGAGCTGTTTTTT,CASSPPMAGELFF
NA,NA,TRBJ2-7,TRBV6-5,TGTGCCAGCAGTTACGGTGGGGGCATCTACGAGCAGTACTTC,CASSYGGGIYEQYF
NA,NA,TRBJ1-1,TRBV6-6,TGTGCCAGCAGTCAGGGTATACAGAACACTGAAGCTTTCTTT,CASSQGIQNTEAFF
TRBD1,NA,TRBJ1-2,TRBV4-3,TGCGCCAGCAGCCTCGGACAGGGTAGGGGCTACACCTTC,CASSLGQGRGYTF